These 2 T cell receptor beta chains were sequenced from one sample in a study of blood T cell repertoires in COVID-19 (dated by TCRdb to the early 2020s). Libraries were prepared through the immunoSEQ multiplex PCR assay. TCRdb provides this immuneACCESS table in a form limited to in-frame rearrangements. Some clones are lacking; in checked studies, under half of them reflect an unresolved V gene, and why the rest are absent is not known. In all, the sample holds around 300,000 clones, and 88% of those were seen once. Approximately 3% of the sample is in the top ten clones. The sequencing input was PBMCs or T cells enriched from blood (not recorded which). The receptors here all came from a woman aged 45-65 years who had recovered from COVID-19.

This sequence joins TRBV7-2 and TRBJ2-3; TRBD2 might be the D (7 bases). V lost 4 bases and J lost 4, with 18 bases in between. Germline CDR1 is SGHTA and CDR2 is FQGNSA. The CDR3 extends over 16 amino acids. CDR3 loop: CASSSGGRSGPDTQYF. CDR3 bases: TGTGCCAGCAGCTCGGGGGGCCGTTCTGGGCCAGATACGCAGTATTTT.

In its sample, this clone was seen once. The rearrangement uses TRBV5-5 and TRBJ1-1; D is perhaps TRBD1 (6 bases). This CDR3 comprises 15 residues. Trimming left V 0 bases short and J 1 base short, with 10 bases between. Per the germline V gene, CDR1 is SGHKS and CDR2 is YYEKEE (reference sequence). CDR3: CASSLAGQKNTEAFF. CDR3 DNA sequence: TGTGCCAGCAGCTTGGCCGGACAGAAGAACACTGAAGCTTTCTTT.